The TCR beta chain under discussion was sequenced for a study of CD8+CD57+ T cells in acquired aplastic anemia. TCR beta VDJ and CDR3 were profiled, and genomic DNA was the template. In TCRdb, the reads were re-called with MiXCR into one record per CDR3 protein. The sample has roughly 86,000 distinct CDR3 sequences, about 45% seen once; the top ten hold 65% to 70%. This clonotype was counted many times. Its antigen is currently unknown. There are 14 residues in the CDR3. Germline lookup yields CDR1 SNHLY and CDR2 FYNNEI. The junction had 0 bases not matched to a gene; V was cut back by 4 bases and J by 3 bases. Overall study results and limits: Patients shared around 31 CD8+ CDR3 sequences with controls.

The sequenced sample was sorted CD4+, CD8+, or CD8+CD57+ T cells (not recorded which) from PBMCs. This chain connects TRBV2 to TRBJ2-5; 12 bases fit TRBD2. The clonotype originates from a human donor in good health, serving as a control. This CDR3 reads CASSGLAGEETQYF. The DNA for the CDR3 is TGTGCCAGCAGTGGACTAGCGGGGGAAGAGACCCAGTACTTC.